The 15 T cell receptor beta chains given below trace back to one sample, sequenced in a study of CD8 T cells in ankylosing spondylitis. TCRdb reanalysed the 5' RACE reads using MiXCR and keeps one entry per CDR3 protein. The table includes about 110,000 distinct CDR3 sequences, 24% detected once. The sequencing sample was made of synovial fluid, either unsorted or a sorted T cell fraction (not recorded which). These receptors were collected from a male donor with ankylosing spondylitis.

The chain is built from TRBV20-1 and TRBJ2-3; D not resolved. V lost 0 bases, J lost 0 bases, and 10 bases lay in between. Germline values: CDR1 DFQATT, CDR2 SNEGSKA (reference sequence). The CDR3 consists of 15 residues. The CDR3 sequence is CSARDSGLSTDTQYF. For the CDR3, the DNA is TGCAGTGCTAGAGATTCGGGCCTTAGCACAGATACGCAGTATTTT.

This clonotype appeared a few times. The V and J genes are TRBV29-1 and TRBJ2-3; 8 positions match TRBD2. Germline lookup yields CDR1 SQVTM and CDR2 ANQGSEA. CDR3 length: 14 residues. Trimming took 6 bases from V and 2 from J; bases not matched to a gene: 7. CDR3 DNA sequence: TGCAGCGTGACCGGACTAGCCTACACAGATACGCAGTATTTT. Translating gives CSVTGLAYTDTQYF.

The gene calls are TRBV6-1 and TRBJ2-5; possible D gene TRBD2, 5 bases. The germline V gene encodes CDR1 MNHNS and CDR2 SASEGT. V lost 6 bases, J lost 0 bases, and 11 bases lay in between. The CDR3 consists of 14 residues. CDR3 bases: TGTGCCAGCAGCCGGGATTCAAACCAAGAGACCCAGTACTTC. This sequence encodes CASSRDSNQETQYF.

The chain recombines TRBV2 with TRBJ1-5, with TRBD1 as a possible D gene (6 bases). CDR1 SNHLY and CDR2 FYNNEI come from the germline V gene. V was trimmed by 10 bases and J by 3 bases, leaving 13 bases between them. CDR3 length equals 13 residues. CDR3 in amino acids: CAIKRGVNQPQHF. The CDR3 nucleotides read TGTGCCATTAAAAGGGGGGTCAATCAGCCCCAGCATTTT.

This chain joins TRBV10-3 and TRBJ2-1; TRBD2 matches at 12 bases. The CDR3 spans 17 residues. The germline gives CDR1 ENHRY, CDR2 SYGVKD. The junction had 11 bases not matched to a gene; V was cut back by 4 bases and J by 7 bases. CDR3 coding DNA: TGTGCCATCAGTGGGTCAACGCTAGGGACTAGCGGGAATGAGCAGTTCTTC. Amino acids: CAISGSTLGTSGNEQFF.

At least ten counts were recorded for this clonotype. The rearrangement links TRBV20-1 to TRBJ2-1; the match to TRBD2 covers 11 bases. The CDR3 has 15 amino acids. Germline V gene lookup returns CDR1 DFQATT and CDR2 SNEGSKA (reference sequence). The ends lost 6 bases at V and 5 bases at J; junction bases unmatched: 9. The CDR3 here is CSALSGRAMHNEQFF. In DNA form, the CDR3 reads TGCAGTGCCCTTAGCGGGAGGGCCATGCACAATGAGCAGTTCTTC.

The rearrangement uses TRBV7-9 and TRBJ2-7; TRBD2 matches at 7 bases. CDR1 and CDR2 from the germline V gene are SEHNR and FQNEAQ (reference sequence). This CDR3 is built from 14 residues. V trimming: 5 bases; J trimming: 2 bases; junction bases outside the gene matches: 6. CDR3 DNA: TGTGCCAGCAGCCCCCGGGACTACACCTACGAGCAGTACGTC. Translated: CASSPRDYTYEQYV.

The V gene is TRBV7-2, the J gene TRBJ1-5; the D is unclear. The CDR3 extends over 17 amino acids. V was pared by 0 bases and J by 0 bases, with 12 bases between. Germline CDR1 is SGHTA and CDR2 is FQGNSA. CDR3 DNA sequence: TGTGCCAGCAGCTTAGCGCTGGCAGTAGGTAGCAATCAGCCCCAGCATTTT. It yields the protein CASSLALAVGSNQPQHF.

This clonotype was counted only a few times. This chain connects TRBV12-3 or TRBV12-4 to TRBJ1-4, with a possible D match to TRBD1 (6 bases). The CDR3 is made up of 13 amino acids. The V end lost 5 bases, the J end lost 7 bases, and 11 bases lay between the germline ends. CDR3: CASSPGAFEKLFF. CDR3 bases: TGTGCCAGCAGTCCAGGGGCATTTGAAAAACTGTTTTTT.

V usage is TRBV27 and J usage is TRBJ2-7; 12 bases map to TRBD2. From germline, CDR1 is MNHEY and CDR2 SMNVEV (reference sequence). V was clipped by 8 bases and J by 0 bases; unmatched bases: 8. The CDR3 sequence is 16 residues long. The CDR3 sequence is CASGRTSGEYSYEQYV. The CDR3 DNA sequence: TGTGCCAGCGGGAGGACTAGCGGGGAATACTCCTACGAGCAGTACGTC.

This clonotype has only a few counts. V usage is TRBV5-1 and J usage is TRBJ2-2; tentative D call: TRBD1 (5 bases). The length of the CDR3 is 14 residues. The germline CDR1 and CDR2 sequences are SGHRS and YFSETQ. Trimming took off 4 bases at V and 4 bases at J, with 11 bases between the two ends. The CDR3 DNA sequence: TGCGCCAGCAGCCGGCAGGGCCCCACCGGGGAGCTGTTTTTT. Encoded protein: CASSRQGPTGELFF.

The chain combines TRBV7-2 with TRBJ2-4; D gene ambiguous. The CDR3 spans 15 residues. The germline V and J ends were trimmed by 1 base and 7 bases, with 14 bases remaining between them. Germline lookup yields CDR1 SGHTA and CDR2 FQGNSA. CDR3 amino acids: CASSLEARARNIQYF. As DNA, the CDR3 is TGTGCCAGCAGCTTAGAGGCACGAGCGCGGAACATTCAGTACTTC.

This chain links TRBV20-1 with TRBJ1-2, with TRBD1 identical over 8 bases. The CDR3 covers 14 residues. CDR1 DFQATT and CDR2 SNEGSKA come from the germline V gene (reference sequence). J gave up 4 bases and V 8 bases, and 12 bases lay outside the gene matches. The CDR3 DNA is TGCAGTATGCTAGTCTCGGGACAGGCCTATGGCTACACCTTC. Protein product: CSMLVSGQAYGYTF.

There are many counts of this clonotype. The CDR3: CASSQFSGSYEQYV. CDR3 DNA: TGTGCCAGCAGCCAATTTAGCGGGAGCTACGAGCAGTACGTC. The chain couples TRBV3-1 to TRBJ2-7; 9 nucleotides line up with TRBD2. Trimming cost V 2 bases and J 3 bases; bases outside gene matches: 2. CDR3 length: 14 residues. The germline V gene has CDR1 LGHDT and CDR2 YNNKEL (reference sequence).

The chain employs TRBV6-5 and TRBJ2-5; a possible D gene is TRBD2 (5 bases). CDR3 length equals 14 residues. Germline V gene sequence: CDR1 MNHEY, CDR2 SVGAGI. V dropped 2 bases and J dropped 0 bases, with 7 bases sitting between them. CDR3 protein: CASSYVGNQETQYF. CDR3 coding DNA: TGTGCCAGCAGTTACGTCGGGAACCAAGAGACCCAGTACTTC.